Below, 2 T cell receptor beta chains from the same sample are listed, as sequenced in a study of T cells after yellow fever vaccination. MiXCR, applied by TCRdb to the 5' RACE reads, yields one record per CDR3 protein. Seen here are about 75,000 distinct CDR3 sequences, around 7% observed once, and the top ten hold 25% to 35%. This specimen consisted of CD8+ T cells sorted from PBMCs, obtained around 10 days after the first yellow fever vaccination. The receptors derive from a man aged 18 to 29 who received the YFV17D yellow fever vaccine.

This clonotype has a count of ten or more. The CDR3 spells CASLPGGQGQGEAFF. In nucleotides, the CDR3 is TGTGCCAGCCTCCCGGGAGGCCAGGGCCAGGGTGAAGCTTTCTTT. The J gene is TRBJ1-1, the V gene TRBV12-3 or TRBV12-4; maybe TRBD1 (5 bases). V lost 8 bases and J lost 7, with 23 bases in between. The CDR3 length is 15 residues.

The table lists this clonotype with many counts. The rearrangement links TRBV29-1 to TRBJ2-1; 7 bases line up with TRBD2. V gave up 3 bases and J gave up 0 bases; unmatched junction bases: 2. This CDR3 has 14 residues. The germline V gene has CDR1 SQVTM and CDR2 ANQGSEA. DNA for the CDR3: TGCAGCGTTGAGCGGGGGTTCTCCTACAATGAGCAGTTCTTC. This sequence encodes CSVERGFSYNEQFF.